This T cell receptor beta chain came from a study of early T cells in non-severe SARS-CoV-2 infection. Study-wide background: The sequenced material was bulk RNA from unsorted whole blood, and its chains were unpaired.

As for this clonotype: Its cognate antigen is unknown.

Attachment of unique molecular identifiers was made to individual cDNA molecules. TCRdb re-derived calls from the 5' RACE reads in MiXCR, one entry per CDR3 protein. Found here are about 44,000 distinct CDR3 sequences, 20% to 25% of them singletons; the top ten hold 3.5% to 5%. Study results and caveats: Anti-spike CD8 specificities were favored by VDJdb matching, whose results missed private and CD4 specificities.

CDR3 length equals 16 residues. The J segment lost 0 bases and the V segment lost 1 base, leaving 5 bases of the junction unmatched. CDR1 is LGHDT and CDR2 is YNNKEL in the germline V gene (reference sequence). The TCR comes from an adult who was a healthcare worker with PCR-confirmed SARS-CoV-2 infection or an uninfected control (not recorded which). The material sequenced was whole blood, taken at baseline. The rearrangement links TRBV3-1 to TRBJ2-7; 8 bases agree with TRBD1. CDR3 DNA sequence: TGTGCCAGCAGCCAAGTTCCGGGACAGGACTCCTACGAGCAGTACTTC. Translating gives CASSQVPGQDSYEQYF.